This TCR beta chain was captured by sequencing in a study of blood T cells in healthy people across ages. Trimming removed 5 bases from V and 2 bases from J, with 15 bases in between. Germline CDR1 is DFQATT and CDR2 is SNEGSKA (reference sequence). The CDR3 length is 14 residues. In this sample, this clonotype turned up once. Its antigen is not known. Points from the study as a whole: Possibly, changes in expanded clonotypes were confounded because donor CMV status was unknown. Naive CD4+ cell counts and diversity both ran higher in long-lived than in aged donors.

A second roughly 6 to 12 cycle PCR used barcoded and J-beta primers. From the 5' RACE reads, TCRdb called clonotypes with MiXCR, one entry per CDR3 protein. The sample comprises roughly 1,500,000 distinct CDR3 sequences, 34% of which are singletons, and around 11% rests with the top ten. The material sequenced was blood. This rearrangement joins TRBV20-1 to TRBJ1-2; TRBD1 is a possible D gene (5 bases). The TCR comes from a young woman in good health. The CDR3 nucleotides read TGCAGTGCTCAACGGGGCAGCCTAAACTATGGCTACACCTTC. It codes for CSAQRGSLNYGYTF.